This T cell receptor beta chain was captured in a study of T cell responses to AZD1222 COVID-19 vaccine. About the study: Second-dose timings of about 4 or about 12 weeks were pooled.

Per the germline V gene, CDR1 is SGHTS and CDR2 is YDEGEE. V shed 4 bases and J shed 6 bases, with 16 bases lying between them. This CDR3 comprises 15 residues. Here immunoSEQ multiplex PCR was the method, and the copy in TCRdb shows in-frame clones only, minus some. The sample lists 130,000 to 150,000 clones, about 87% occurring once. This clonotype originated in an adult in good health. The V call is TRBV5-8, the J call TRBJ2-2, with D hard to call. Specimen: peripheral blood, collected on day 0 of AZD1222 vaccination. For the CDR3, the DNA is TGTGCCAGCAGCCCGATAGGTGGCTACGCCGGGGAGCTGTTTTTT. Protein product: CASSPIGGYAGELFF.